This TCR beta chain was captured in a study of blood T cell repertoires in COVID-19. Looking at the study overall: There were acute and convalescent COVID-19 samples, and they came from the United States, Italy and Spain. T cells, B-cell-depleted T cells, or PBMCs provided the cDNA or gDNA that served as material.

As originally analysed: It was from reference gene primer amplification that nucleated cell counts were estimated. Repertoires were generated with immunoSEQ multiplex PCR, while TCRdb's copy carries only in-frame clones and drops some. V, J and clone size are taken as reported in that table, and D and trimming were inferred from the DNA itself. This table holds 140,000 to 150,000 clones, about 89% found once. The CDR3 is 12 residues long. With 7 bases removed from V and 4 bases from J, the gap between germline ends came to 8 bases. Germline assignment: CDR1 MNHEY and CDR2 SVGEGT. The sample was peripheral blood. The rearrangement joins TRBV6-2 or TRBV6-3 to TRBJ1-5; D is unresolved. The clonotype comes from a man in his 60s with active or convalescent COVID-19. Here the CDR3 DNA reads TGTGCCAGCAACCCCCCGAATCAGCCCCAGCATTTT. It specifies CASNPPNQPQHF.